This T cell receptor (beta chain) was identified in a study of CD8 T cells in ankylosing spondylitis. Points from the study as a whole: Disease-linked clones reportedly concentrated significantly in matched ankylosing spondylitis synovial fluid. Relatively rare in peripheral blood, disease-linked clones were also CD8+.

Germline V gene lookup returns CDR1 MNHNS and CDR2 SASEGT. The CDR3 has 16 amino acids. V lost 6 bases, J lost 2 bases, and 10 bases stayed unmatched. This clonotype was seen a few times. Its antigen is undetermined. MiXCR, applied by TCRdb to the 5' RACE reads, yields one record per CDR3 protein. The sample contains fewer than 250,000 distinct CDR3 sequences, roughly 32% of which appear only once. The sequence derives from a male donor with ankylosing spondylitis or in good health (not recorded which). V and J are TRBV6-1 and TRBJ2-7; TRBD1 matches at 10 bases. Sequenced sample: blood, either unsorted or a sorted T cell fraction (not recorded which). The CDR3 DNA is TGTGCCAGCAGATCGGACGCGGGACAGGGGACCTACGAGCAGTACTTC. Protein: CASRSDAGQGTYEQYF.